The subject of this entry is one T cell receptor (beta chain). Its target is unknown. This sample is drawn from a study of graft-versus-host responses after intestinal transplantation. Turning to the study itself: Transplants given to recipients were multivisceral, liver-intestinal, or isolated intestinal. Each patient got anti-thymocyte globulin induction, then tacrolimus and steroids for around three years.

The ends lost 3 bases at V and 3 bases at J; junction bases unmatched: 0. Germline CDR1 reads MGHDK; CDR2 reads SYGVNS. The length of the CDR3 is 15 residues. Data came from immunoSEQ multiplex PCR; TCRdb stores just in-frame clones and leaves some out. The repertoire holds 80,000 or so clones, with about 90% as singletons. Whole-study findings and limits: High graft-versus-host to host-versus-graft clonal ratios were seen in allografts of patients with graft-donor T cell macrochimerism. Detection of GvH clones occurred in recipient marrow, and some had their first appearance in ileum or blood.

V usage is TRBV25-1 and J usage is TRBJ2-2; TRBD1 agrees at 11 bases. This receptor was obtained from a human patient who received an intestinal transplant, so some T cells may come from the graft donor. The sample was PBMCs, taken 98 days after intestinal transplantation. CDR3 residues: CASSEGQGDTGELFF. CDR3 nucleotides: TGTGCCAGCAGTGAGGGACAGGGGGACACCGGGGAGCTGTTTTTT.